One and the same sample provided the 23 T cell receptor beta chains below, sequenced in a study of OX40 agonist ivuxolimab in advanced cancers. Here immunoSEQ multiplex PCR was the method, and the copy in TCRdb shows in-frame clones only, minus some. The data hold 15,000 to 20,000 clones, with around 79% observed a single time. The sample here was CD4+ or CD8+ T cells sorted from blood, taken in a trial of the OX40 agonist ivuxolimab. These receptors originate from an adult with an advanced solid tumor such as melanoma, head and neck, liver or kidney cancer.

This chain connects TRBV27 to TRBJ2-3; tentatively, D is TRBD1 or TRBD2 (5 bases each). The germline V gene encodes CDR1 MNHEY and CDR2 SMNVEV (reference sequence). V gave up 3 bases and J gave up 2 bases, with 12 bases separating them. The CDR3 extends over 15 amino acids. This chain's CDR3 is CASSFLRDPTDTQYF. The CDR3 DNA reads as TGTGCCAGCAGTTTTCTAAGGGACCCCACAGATACGCAGTATTTT.

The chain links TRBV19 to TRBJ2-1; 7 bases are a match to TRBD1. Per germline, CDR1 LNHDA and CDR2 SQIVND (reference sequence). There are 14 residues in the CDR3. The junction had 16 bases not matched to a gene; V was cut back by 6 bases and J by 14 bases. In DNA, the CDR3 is TGTGCCAGTAGCCAACAGGGGTGGTTTTCTTTTGAGTTCTTC. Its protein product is CASSQQGWFSFEFF. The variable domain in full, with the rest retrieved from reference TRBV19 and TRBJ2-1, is DGGITQSPKYLFRKEGQNVTLSCEQNLNHDAMYWYRQDPGQGLRLIYYSQIVNDFQKGDIAEGYSVSREKKESFPLTVTSAQKNPTAFYLCASSQQGWFSFEFFGPGTRLTVL.

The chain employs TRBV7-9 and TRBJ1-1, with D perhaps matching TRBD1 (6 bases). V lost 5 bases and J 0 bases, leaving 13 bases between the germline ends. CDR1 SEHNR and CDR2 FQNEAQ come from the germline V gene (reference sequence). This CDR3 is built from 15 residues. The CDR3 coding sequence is TGTGCCAGCAGCGCTCAGGGGCGATTGAACACTGAAGCTTTCTTT. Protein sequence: CASSAQGRLNTEAFF.

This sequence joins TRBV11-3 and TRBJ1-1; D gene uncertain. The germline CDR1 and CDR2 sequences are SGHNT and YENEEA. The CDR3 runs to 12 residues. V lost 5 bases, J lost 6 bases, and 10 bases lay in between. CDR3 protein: CASSPGGAEAFF. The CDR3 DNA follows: TGTGCCAGCAGCCCCGGTGGCGCTGAAGCTTTCTTT.

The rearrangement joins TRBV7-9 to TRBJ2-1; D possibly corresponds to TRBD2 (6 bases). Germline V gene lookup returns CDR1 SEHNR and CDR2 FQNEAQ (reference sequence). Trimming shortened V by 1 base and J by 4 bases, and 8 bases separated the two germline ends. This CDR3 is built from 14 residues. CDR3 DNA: TGTGCCAGCAGCTTAGGGCTAGCGTACAATGAGCAGTTCTTC. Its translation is CASSLGLAYNEQFF.

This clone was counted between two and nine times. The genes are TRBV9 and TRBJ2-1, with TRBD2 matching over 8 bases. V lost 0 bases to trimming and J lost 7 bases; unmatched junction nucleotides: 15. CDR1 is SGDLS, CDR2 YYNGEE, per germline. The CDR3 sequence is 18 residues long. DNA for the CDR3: TGTGCCAGCAGCGTAGGGGTTCGGGTAGCGGGGCCCGGGAATGAGCAGTTCTTC. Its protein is CASSVGVRVAGPGNEQFF.

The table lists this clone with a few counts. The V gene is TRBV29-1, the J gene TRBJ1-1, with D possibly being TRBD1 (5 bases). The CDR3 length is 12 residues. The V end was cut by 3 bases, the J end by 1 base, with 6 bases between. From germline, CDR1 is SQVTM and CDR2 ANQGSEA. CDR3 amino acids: CSVDGGNTEAFF. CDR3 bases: TGCAGCGTTGACGGGGGGAACACTGAAGCTTTCTTT.

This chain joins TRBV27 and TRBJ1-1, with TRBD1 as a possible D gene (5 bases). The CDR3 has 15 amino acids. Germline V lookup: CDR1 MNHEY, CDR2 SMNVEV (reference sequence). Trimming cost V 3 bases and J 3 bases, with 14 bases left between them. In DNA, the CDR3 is TGTGCCAGCAGTTTGGATATTGGGGGAGACACTGAAGCTTTCTTT. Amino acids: CASSLDIGGDTEAFF.

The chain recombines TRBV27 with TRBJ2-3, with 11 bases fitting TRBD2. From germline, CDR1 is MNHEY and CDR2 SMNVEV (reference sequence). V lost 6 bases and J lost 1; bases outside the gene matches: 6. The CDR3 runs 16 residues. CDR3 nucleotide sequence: TGTGCCAGCAGCCGTCTACTAGCGGGAGGCACAGATACGCAGTATTTT. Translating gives CASSRLLAGGTDTQYF.

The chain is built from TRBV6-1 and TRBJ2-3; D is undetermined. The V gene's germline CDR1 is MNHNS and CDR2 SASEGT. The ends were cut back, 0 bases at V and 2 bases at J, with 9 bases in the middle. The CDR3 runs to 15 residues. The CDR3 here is CASSEAGFATDTQYF. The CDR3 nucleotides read TGTGCCAGCAGTGAAGCGGGGTTCGCCACAGATACGCAGTATTTT.

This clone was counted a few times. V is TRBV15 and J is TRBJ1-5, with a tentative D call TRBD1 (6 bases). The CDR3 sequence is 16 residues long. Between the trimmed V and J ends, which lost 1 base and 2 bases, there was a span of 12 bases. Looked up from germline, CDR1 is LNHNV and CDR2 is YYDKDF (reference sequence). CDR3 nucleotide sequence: TGTGCCACCAGCAGAGGCAGGGGAGGGGGCAATCAGCCCCAGCATTTT. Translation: CATSRGRGGGNQPQHF.

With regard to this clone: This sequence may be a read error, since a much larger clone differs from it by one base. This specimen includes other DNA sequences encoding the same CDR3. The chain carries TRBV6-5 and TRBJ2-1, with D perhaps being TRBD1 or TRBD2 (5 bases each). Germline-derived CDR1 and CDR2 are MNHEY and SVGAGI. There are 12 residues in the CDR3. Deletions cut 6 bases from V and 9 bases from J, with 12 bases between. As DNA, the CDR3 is TGTGCCAGCAGAGACGGGGCAGGTGAGCAGTTCTTC. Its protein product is CASRDGAGEQFF.

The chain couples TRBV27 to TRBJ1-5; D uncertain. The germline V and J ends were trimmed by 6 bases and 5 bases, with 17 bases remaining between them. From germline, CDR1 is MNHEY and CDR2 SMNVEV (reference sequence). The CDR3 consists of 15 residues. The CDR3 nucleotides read TGTGCCAGCAGCCTTCATAAATATTCAGATCAGCCCCAGCATTTT. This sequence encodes CASSLHKYSDQPQHF.

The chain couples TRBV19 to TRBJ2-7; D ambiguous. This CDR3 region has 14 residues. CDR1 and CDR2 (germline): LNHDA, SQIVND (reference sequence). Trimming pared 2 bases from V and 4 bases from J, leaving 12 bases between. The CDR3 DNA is TGTGCCAGTAGTATAAGGATGTGGGGTTACGAGCAGTACTTC. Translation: CASSIRMWGYEQYF.

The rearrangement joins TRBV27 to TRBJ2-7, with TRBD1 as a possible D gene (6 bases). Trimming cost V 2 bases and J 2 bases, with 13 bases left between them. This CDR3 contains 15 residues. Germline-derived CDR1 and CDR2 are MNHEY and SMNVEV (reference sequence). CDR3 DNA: TGTGCCAGCAGTTTACAGGGACACGGAGCCTACGAGCAGTACTTC. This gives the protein CASSLQGHGAYEQYF.

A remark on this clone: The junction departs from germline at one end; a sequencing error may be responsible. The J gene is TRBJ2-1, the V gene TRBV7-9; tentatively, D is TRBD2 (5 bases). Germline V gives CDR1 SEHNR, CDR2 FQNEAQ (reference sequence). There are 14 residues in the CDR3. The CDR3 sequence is CASSLAMAGGEQFF. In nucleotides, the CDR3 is TGTGCCAGCAGCCTAGCCATGGCAGGCGGGGAGCAGTTCTTC.

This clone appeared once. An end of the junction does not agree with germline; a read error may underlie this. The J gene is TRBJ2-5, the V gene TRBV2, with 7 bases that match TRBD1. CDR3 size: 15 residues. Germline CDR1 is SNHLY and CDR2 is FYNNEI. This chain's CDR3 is CASREGDRSQETQYF. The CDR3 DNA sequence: TGTGCCAGCAGGGAAGGGGACAGATCGCAAGAGACCCAGTACTTC. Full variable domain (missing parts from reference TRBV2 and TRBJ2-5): EPEVTQTPSHQVTQMGQEVILRCVPISNHLYFYWYRQILGQKVEFLVSFYNNEISEKSEIFDDQFSVERPDGSNFTLKIRSTKLEDSAMYFCASREGDRSQETQYFGPGTRLLVL.

The CDR3 DNA is TGTGCCAGCAGTTACGCAGATGAAGCTTTCTTT. Amino acid sequence: CASSYADEAFF. The chain joins TRBV6-5 to TRBJ1-1; D uncertain. Germline CDR1 reads MNHEY; CDR2 reads SVGAGI. The CDR3 totals 11 residues. The V gene lost 2 bases and the J gene lost 7 bases, with 5 bases spanning the gap.

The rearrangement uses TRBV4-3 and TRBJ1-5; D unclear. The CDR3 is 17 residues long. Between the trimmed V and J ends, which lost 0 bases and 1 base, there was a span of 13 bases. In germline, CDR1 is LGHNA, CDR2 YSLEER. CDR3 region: CASSQDAVGYSNQPQHF. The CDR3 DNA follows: TGCGCCAGCAGCCAAGACGCCGTCGGGTACAGCAATCAGCCCCAGCATTTT.

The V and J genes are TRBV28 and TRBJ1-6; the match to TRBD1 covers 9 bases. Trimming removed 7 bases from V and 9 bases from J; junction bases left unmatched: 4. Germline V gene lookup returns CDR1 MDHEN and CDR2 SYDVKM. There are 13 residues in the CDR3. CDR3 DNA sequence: TGTGCCAGCACATTGACAGGGGGTTCACCCCTCCACTTT. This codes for CASTLTGGSPLHF.

The CDR3 sequence: CASSAPREEKLFF. CDR3 in DNA: TGTGCCAGCAGCGCACCGAGGGAAGAAAAACTGTTTTTT. This chain uses TRBV9 with TRBJ1-4; no definite D call. Per germline, CDR1 SGDLS and CDR2 YYNGEE. V was pared by 3 bases and J by 8 bases, with 11 bases between. The CDR3 has 13 amino acids. Based on the CDR3 plus reference TRBV9 and TRBJ1-4, the full variable domain is DSGVTQTPKHLITATGQRVTLRCSPRSGDLSVYWYQQSLDQGLQFLIQYYNGEERAKGNILERFSAQQFPDLHSELNLSSLELGDSALYFCASSAPREEKLFFGSGTQLSVL.

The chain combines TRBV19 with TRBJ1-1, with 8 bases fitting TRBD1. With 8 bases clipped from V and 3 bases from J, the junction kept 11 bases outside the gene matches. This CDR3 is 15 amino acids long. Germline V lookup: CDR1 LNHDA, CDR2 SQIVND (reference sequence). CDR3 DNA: TGTGCCAGTCAGATGACAGGGGCGGGTTACACTGAAGCTTTCTTT. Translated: CASQMTGAGYTEAFF.

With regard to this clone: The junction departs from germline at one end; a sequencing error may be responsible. CDR3 coding DNA: TGCTTAGCGGGGGCCTACCAAGAGACCCAGTACTTC. It encodes CLAGAYQETQYF. V is TRBV7-9 and J is TRBJ2-5, with 9 nucleotides matching TRBD2. This CDR3 region has 12 residues. CDR1 and CDR2 from the germline V gene are SEHNR and FQNEAQ (reference sequence).